This T cell receptor beta chain was documented in a study of blood T cells in healthy people across ages. Broader study findings: Estimated diversity across one million T cells was deemed an underestimate. Across the age range, TCR beta diversity per million T cells fell in a roughly linear way.

It was with a sample-barcoded 5' primer and a J-beta primer mix that a second PCR of about 6 to 12 cycles was run. Each CDR3 protein is one row after TCRdb ran MiXCR on the 5' RACE reads. The table lists 1.5 million to 2 million distinct CDR3 sequences, approximately 30% of them singletons. Approximately 9.1 milliliters was the volume of peripheral blood drawn from each donor. Comment on this clonotype: The antigen is undetermined.

Trimming at V came to 4 bases and at J to 5 bases, leaving 10 bases not matched to a gene. CDR1 is MDHEN, CDR2 SYDVKM, per germline. This CDR3 has 17 residues. V usage is TRBV28 and J usage is TRBJ2-5; 13 bases fit TRBD2. This receptor was identified in a woman aged 30 to 39 in good health. Sequencing used blood. The CDR3 here is CASSSGTSGARDETQYF. The CDR3 DNA reads as TGTGCCAGCAGTTCCGGGACTAGCGGGGCCCGGGATGAGACCCAGTACTTC. Looking up the rest from reference TRBV28 and TRBJ2-5 gives the full variable domain: DVKVTQSSRYLVKRTGEKVFLECVQDMDHENMFWYRQDPGLGLRLIYFSYDVKMKEKGDIPEGYSVSREKKERFSLILESASTNQTSMYLCASSSGTSGARDETQYFGPGTRLLVL.